The T cell receptor beta chain under discussion was sequenced for a study of blood T cell repertoires in COVID-19. The wider study: Some COVID-19 samples were acute and others convalescent; all came from the United States, Italy and Spain. PBMCs, B-cell-depleted T cells, or T cells provided the cDNA or gDNA that made up the material.

Measured with immunoSEQ multiplex PCR; TCRdb has only the in-frame clones, and not every one. The repertoire holds about 150,000 clones, with roughly 78% as singletons. The clonotype originates from a human donor with acute or convalescent COVID-19. The donor label of this sample is uncertain. Sequenced input: peripheral blood.

CDR3 sequence: CVRSLDFSQGYNQPQHF. CDR3 bases: TGTGTCAGAAGCTTAGATTTCTCCCAGGGCTACAATCAGCCCCAGCATTTT. This rearrangement joins TRBV7-5 to TRBJ1-5; the D call in the table, TRBD1, was not verified against the DNA. TRBV7-5 is reported as a pseudogene. This CDR3 spans 17 amino acids.